Presented here are 27 T cell receptor beta chains from one specimen sequenced in a study of T cell responses to AZD1222 COVID-19 vaccine. Sequenced by immunoSEQ multiplex PCR; TCRdb stores in-frame clones only, minus some. The repertoire holds 130,000 to 150,000 clones, 92% seen once, with around 1.7% in the top ten. This specimen was peripheral blood, taken on day 0 of AZD1222 vaccination. Receptors were obtained from an adult in good health.

The chain is built from TRBV19 and TRBJ1-5, with D possibly being TRBD1 (5 bases). The germline CDR1 and CDR2 sequences are LNHDA and SQIVND (reference sequence). The CDR3 runs to 16 residues. The germline V and J ends were trimmed by 5 bases and 0 bases, with 14 bases remaining between them. The CDR3 loop reads CASSLTNRYSNQPQHF. Written as DNA, the CDR3 is TGTGCCAGTAGTCTTACCAACAGGTATAGCAATCAGCCCCAGCATTTT.

The chain uses TRBV19 and TRBJ1-4; perhaps TRBD1 as D (5 bases). The CDR3 extends over 13 amino acids. Trimming pared 6 bases from V and 8 bases from J, leaving 13 bases between. CDR1 is LNHDA, CDR2 SQIVND, per germline (reference sequence). CDR3 DNA: TGTGCCAGTAGCAGCTACAGGATGGAAAAACTGTTTTTT. Residues: CASSSYRMEKLFF.

The chain carries TRBV11-2 and TRBJ1-2; perhaps TRBD1 as D (6 bases). V was cut by 7 bases and J by 4 bases, with 25 bases left in between. Germline values: CDR1 SGHAT, CDR2 FQNNGV. The length of the CDR3 is 17 residues. CDR3: CASTHIKGRKGGYGYTF. The CDR3 coding sequence is TGTGCCAGCACCCACATAAAGGGGAGAAAGGGGGGCTATGGCTACACCTTC.

V gene TRBV5-4 combines with J gene TRBJ2-7; no definite D call. This CDR3 comprises 13 residues. Looked up from germline, CDR1 is SGHNT and CDR2 is YYREEE (reference sequence). V lost 0 bases and J 4 bases, leaving 8 bases between the germline ends. This CDR3 reads CASSLDWSYEQYF. CDR3 in DNA: TGTGCCAGCAGCTTGGACTGGTCGTACGAGCAGTACTTC. The full variable domain, with the rest looked up from reference TRBV5-4 and TRBJ2-7, is ETGVTQSPTHLIKTRGQQVTLRCSSQSGHNTVSWYQQALGQGPQFIFQYYREEENGRGNFPPRFSGLQFPNYSSELNVNALELDDSALYLCASSLDWSYEQYFGPGTRLTVT.

This chain joins TRBV25-1 and TRBJ1-1; 7 positions agree with TRBD1. The CDR3 sequence is 17 residues long. Germline V gene sequence: CDR1 MGHDK, CDR2 SYGVNS. V trimming: 4 bases; J trimming: 7 bases; junction bases outside the gene matches: 18. In nucleotides, the CDR3 is TGTGCCAGCAGTGGTCTCAAAGGGGGGAGAGGGGGCTATGAAGCTTTCTTT. This encodes CASSGLKGGRGGYEAFF.

Only a few counts were recorded for this clone. The V gene is TRBV23-1, the J gene TRBJ1-2; no firm D call. TRBV23-1 is labeled an ORF, and its function is uncertain. The CDR3 has 17 residues. V was shortened by 0 bases and J by 3 bases, with 17 bases between the two germline ends. The CDR3 DNA sequence: TGCGCCAGCAGTCAATCAGATCCCCCGGGCGGGTACTATGGCTACACCTTC. Its protein product is CASSQSDPPGGYYGYTF.

The chain combines TRBV15 with TRBJ1-1, with D possibly being TRBD1 (6 bases). CDR1 and CDR2 from the germline V gene are LNHNV and YYDKDF (reference sequence). V lost 4 bases to trimming and J lost 5 bases, with 14 bases between them. The CDR3 covers 14 residues. For the CDR3, the DNA is TGTGCCACCAGCACCCCGAGGGGGAGGACTGAAGCTTTCTTT. This gives the protein CATSTPRGRTEAFF. The full variable domain, in which reference TRBV15 and TRBJ1-1 provide the parts outside the CDR3, is DAMVIQNPRYQVTQFGKPVTLSCSQTLNHNVMYWYQQKSSQAPKLLFHYYDKDFNNEADTPDNFQSRRPNTSFCFLDIRSPGLGDTAMYLCATSTPRGRTEAFFGQGTRLTVV.

In this sample, this clone turned up once. V usage is TRBV12-3 or TRBV12-4 and J usage is TRBJ1-2; the D is unclear. This CDR3 is built from 12 residues. V lost 3 bases and J lost 2, with 4 bases in between. Here the CDR3 DNA reads TGTGCCAGCAGTTTCATAAACTATGGCTACACCTTC. It codes for CASSFINYGYTF.

V usage is TRBV15 and J usage is TRBJ1-2; TRBD1 matches at 7 bases. From germline, CDR1 is LNHNV and CDR2 YYDKDF (reference sequence). The CDR3 spans 14 residues. The J segment lost 8 bases and the V segment lost 1 base, leaving 7 bases of the junction unmatched. The CDR3 coding sequence is TGTGCCACCAGCAGAGGCGACAGGGTCCGGGGCTACACCTTC. This gives the protein CATSRGDRVRGYTF.

This sequence joins TRBV5-1 and TRBJ2-1; no firm D call. V lost 3 bases, J lost 4 bases, and 8 bases lay in between. The CDR3 is 13 residues long. CDR1 and CDR2 (germline): SGHRS, YFSETQ. The CDR3, as DNA: TGCGCCAGCAGCTCGGACCCTTACAATGAGCAGTTCTTC. Translating it yields CASSSDPYNEQFF.

The V gene is TRBV7-9, the J gene TRBJ2-1, with 8 bases matching TRBD2. Germline CDR1 and CDR2: SEHNR and FQNEAQ (reference sequence). The CDR3 contains 15 residues. V shed 6 bases and J 9 bases; nucleotides not matched to a gene: 13. The CDR3 coding sequence is TGTGCCAGCAGTTCGCCGGGACTAGTAGCGAGTGAGCAGTTCTTC. Its protein is CASSSPGLVASEQFF.

This rearrangement joins TRBV19 to TRBJ2-5; 7 bases fit TRBD2. The germline gives CDR1 LNHDA, CDR2 SQIVND (reference sequence). V lost 5 bases to trimming and J lost 5 bases; unmatched junction nucleotides: 8. The CDR3 totals 14 residues. This CDR3 reads CASSLGREWETQYF. CDR3 nucleotide sequence: TGTGCCAGTAGTTTAGGGCGGGAGTGGGAGACCCAGTACTTC.

The gene calls are TRBV15 and TRBJ2-3; D may be TRBD1 or TRBD2 (5 bases each). The CDR3 has 14 amino acids. Per germline, CDR1 LNHNV and CDR2 YYDKDF (reference sequence). The germline V and J ends were trimmed by 6 bases and 0 bases, with 10 bases remaining between them. Here the CDR3 DNA reads TGTGCCACCAGAGGGGACCTTAGCACAGATACGCAGTATTTT. Protein product: CATRGDLSTDTQYF.

The gene calls are TRBV6-2 or TRBV6-3 and TRBJ2-7; 12 nucleotides line up with TRBD2. This CDR3 comprises 15 residues. J lost 4 bases, V lost 0 bases, and 1 base had no gene match. CDR1 is MNHEY and CDR2 is SVGEGT in the germline V gene. CDR3 bases: TGTGCCAGCAGTTACTCCGGACTAGCGGGATACGAGCAGTACTTC. Amino acid sequence: CASSYSGLAGYEQYF.

The V and J genes are TRBV5-1 and TRBJ2-5, with 8 bases that match TRBD2. There are 16 residues in the CDR3. Germline assignment: CDR1 SGHRS and CDR2 YFSETQ. V shed 3 bases and J 0 bases; nucleotides not matched to a gene: 7. This CDR3 is CASSSSGGLYQETQYF. The CDR3 DNA follows: TGCGCCAGCAGCTCCTCGGGAGGGCTGTACCAAGAGACCCAGTACTTC.

The chain recombines TRBV23-1 with TRBJ2-1; a possible D gene is TRBD1 (6 bases). TRBV23-1 has ORF status, its function being uncertain. The V gene lost 7 bases and the J gene lost 3 bases, with 25 bases spanning the gap. This CDR3 is 18 amino acids long. The CDR3 is CASTKRVQGKEFYNEQFF. CDR3 nucleotide sequence: TGCGCCAGCACAAAGAGGGTGCAGGGGAAGGAGTTCTACAATGAGCAGTTCTTC.

The chain links TRBV5-1 to TRBJ1-1, with 7 bases matching TRBD1. With V trimmed by 4 bases and J by 4 bases, 4 bases remained unmatched. The CDR3 spans 13 residues. Germline lookup yields CDR1 SGHRS and CDR2 YFSETQ. The CDR3 region is CASSGGGGTEAFF. DNA of the CDR3: TGCGCCAGCAGCGGAGGGGGCGGCACTGAAGCTTTCTTT. Drawing the rest from reference TRBV5-1 and TRBJ1-1, the complete variable domain is KAGVTQTPRYLIKTRGQQVTLSCSPISGHRSVSWYQQTPGQGLQFLFEYFSETQRNKGNFPGRFSGRQFSNSRSEMNVSTLELGDSALYLCASSGGGGTEAFFGQGTRLTVV.

The CDR3 loop is CASSLGVEQFF. The CDR3 DNA sequence: TGTGCCAGCAGCTTAGGTGTTGAGCAGTTCTTC. This chain uses TRBV5-6 with TRBJ2-1, with D hard to call. The CDR3 covers 11 residues. The V and J ends lost 2 bases and 9 bases respectively, with 6 bases between them. Looked up from germline, CDR1 is SGHDT and CDR2 is YYEEEE.

The chain couples TRBV2 to TRBJ1-5; tentative D call: TRBD1 (6 bases). Looked up from germline, CDR1 is SNHLY and CDR2 is FYNNEI. The CDR3 extends over 16 amino acids. The germline V and J ends were trimmed by 5 bases and 3 bases, with 17 bases remaining between them. CDR3 loop: CASSLQGSMVNQPQHF. In DNA, the CDR3 is TGTGCCAGCAGTCTACAGGGATCCATGGTCAATCAGCCCCAGCATTTT. Together with reference TRBV2 and TRBJ1-5, the CDR3 gives the full variable domain: EPEVTQTPSHQVTQMGQEVILRCVPISNHLYFYWYRQILGQKVEFLVSFYNNEISEKSEIFDDQFSVERPDGSNFTLKIRSTKLEDSAMYFCASSLQGSMVNQPQHFGDGTRLSIL.

The chain has TRBV19 and TRBJ2-4, with D unclear. The germline V gene encodes CDR1 LNHDA and CDR2 SQIVND (reference sequence). The CDR3 loop spans 16 amino acids. The ends were cut back, 5 bases at V and 1 base at J, with 15 bases in the middle. The CDR3 coding sequence is TGTGCCAGTAGTGAAGTCAACCGATACGCCAAAAACATTCAGTACTTC. Translated, it gives CASSEVNRYAKNIQYF.

V usage is TRBV23-1 and J usage is TRBJ1-5, with no clear D. TRBV23-1 counts as an open reading frame of uncertain function. There are 18 residues in the CDR3. The ends were cut back, 3 bases at V and 5 bases at J, with 23 bases in the middle. The DNA for the CDR3 is TGCGCCAGCAGTCAGCCCTATCCATCTGGGGATAGGGATCAGCCCCAGCATTTT. Residues: CASSQPYPSGDRDQPQHF.

The chain recombines TRBV4-1 with TRBJ1-1; D is undetermined. V was shortened by 4 bases and J by 7 bases, with 16 bases between the two germline ends. This CDR3 is 14 amino acids long. The germline gives CDR1 MGHRA, CDR2 YSYEKL. The CDR3 DNA sequence: TGCGCCAGCAGCCTTACACCGTCCTTAAATGAAGCTTTCTTT. Its protein product is CASSLTPSLNEAFF.

This chain uses TRBV6-5 with TRBJ1-4; no reliable D call. Germline V CDR1 and CDR2: MNHEY, SVGAGI. Trimming pared 2 bases from V and 7 bases from J, leaving 14 bases between. The CDR3 has 15 residues. This chain's CDR3 is CASSYPWGKGEKLFF. DNA of the CDR3: TGTGCCAGCAGTTACCCTTGGGGAAAGGGTGAAAAACTGTTTTTT.

The V and J genes are TRBV7-9 and TRBJ1-4; a weak D match, TRBD1 (5 bases). V shed 5 bases and J shed 8 bases, with 15 bases lying between them. The CDR3 contains 14 residues. Per the germline V gene, CDR1 is SEHNR and CDR2 is FQNEAQ (reference sequence). This CDR3 is CASSPDSGREKLFF. The CDR3 DNA reads as TGTGCCAGCAGCCCCGATTCGGGACGGGAAAAACTGTTTTTT. Full variable domain (outside the CDR3, taken from reference TRBV7-9 and TRBJ1-4): DTGVSQNPRHKITKRGQNVTFRCDPISEHNRLYWYRQTLGQGPEFLTYFQNEAQLEKSRLLSDRFSAERPKGSFSTLEIQRTEQGDSAMYLCASSPDSGREKLFFGSGTQLSVL.

This chain joins TRBV28 and TRBJ1-1; D remains ambiguous. The CDR3 length is 12 residues. Germline loops: CDR1 MDHEN, CDR2 SYDVKM. V was trimmed by 10 bases and J by 1 base, leaving 10 bases between them. CDR3 sequence reads: CATAERNTEAFF. The CDR3 bases are TGTGCCACTGCAGAGAGGAACACTGAAGCTTTCTTT.

The gene calls are TRBV6-5 and TRBJ2-1, with 9 bases aligning to TRBD2. The CDR3 consists of 16 residues. Trimming cost V 2 bases and J 5 bases; bases outside gene matches: 7. From germline, CDR1 is MNHEY and CDR2 SVGAGI. The CDR3 here is CASSYEPTSGDNEQFF. The DNA for the CDR3 is TGTGCCAGCAGTTACGAACCGACTAGCGGCGACAATGAGCAGTTCTTC.

This chain connects TRBV7-9 to TRBJ1-2; 11 nucleotides agree with TRBD1. CDR3 length: 17 amino acids. Unmatched junction bases numbered 14, after V lost 5 bases and J lost 6 bases. The germline V gene encodes CDR1 SEHNR and CDR2 FQNEAQ (reference sequence). CDR3 protein: CASSPLRTGGFLDGYTF. The CDR3 DNA reads TGTGCCAGCAGCCCACTCCGGACAGGGGGCTTCTTAGATGGCTACACCTTC.